These 2 T cell receptor beta chains were sequenced from one sample in a study of blood T cells in healthy people across ages. For the second PCR, which ran for about 7 to 11 cycles, a sample-barcoded 5' primer and a J-beta primer mix were used. TCRdb reanalysed the 5' RACE reads using MiXCR and keeps one entry per CDR3 protein. The sample lists fewer than 900,000 distinct CDR3 sequences, around half occurring once. The sample was blood. The receptors originated from a woman in her sixties or seventies in good health.

The genes are TRBV29-1 and TRBJ2-5; D is unclear. The CDR3 has 12 residues. V was pared by 6 bases and J by 11 bases, with 19 bases between. Germline CDR1 is SQVTM and CDR2 is ANQGSEA. The CDR3 is CSVKRSTNEQYF. The DNA for the CDR3 is TGCAGCGTGAAACGATCGACCAATGAGCAGTACTTC.

At least ten counts were recorded for this clonotype. V gene TRBV6-5 combines with J gene TRBJ1-4, with a possible D match to TRBD1 (6 bases). There are 15 residues in the CDR3. The V gene's germline CDR1 is MNHEY and CDR2 SVGAGI. Trimming removed 6 bases from V and 4 bases from J, with 15 bases in between. The chain's CDR3 is CASRTGFENNEKLFF. The DNA for the CDR3 is TGTGCCAGCAGAACAGGGTTCGAGAATAATGAAAAACTGTTTTTT.